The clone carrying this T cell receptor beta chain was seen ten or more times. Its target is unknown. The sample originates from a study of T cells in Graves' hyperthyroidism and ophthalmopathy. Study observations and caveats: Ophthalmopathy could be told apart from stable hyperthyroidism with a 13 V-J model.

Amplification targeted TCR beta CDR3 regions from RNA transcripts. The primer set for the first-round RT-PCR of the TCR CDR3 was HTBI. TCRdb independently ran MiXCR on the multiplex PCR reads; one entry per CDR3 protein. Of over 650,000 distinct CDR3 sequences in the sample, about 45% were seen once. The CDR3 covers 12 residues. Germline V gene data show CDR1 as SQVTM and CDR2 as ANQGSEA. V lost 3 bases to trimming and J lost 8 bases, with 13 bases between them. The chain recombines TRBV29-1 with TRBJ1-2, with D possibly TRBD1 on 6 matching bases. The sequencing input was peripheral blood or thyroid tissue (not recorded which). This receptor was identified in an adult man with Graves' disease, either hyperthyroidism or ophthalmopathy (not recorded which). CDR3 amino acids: CSVDTYRAGYTF. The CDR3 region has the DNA TGCAGCGTTGATACTTACAGGGCCGGCTACACCTTC.